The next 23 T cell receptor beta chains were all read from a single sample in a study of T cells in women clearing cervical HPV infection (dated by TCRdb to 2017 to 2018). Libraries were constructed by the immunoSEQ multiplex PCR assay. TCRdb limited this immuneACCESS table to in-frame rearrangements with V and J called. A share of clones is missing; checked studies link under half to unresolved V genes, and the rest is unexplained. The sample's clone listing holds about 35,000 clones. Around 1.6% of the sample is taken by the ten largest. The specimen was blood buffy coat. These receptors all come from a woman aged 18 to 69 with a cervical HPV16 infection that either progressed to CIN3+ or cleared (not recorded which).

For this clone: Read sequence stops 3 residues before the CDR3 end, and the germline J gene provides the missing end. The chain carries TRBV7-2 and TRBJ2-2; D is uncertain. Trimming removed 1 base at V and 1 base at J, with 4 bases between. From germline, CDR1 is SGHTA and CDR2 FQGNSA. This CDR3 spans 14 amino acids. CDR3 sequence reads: CASSLVRNTGELFF. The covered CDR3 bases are TGTGCCAGCAGCTTAGTGCGGAACACCGGGGAG.

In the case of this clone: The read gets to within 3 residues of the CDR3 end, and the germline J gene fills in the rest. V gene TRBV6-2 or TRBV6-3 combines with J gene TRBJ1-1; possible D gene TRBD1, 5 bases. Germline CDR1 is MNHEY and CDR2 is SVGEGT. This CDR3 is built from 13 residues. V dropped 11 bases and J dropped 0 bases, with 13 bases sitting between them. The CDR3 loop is CAAAGTMNTEAFF. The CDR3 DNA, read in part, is TGTGCCGCCGCGGGGACTATGAACACTGAA.

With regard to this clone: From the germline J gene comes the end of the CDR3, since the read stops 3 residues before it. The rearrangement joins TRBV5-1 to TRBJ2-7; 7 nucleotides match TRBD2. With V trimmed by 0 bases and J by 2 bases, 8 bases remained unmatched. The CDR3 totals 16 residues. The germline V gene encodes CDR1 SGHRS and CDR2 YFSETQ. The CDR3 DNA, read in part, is TGCGCCAGCAGCTTGGGGCCCGGGGGGTCGACCTACGAG. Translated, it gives CASSLGPGGSTYE. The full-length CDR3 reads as CASSLGPGGSTYEQYF.

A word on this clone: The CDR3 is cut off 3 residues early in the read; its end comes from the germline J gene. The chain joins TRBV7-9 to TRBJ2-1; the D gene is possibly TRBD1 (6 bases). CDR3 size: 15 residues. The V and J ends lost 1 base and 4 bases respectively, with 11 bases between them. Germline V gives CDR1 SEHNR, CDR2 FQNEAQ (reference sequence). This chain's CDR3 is CASSLGGLEYNEQFF. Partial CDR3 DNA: TGTGCCAGCAGCTTAGGGGGGCTGGAATACAATGAG. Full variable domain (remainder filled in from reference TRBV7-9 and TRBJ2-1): DTGVSQNPRHKITKRGQNVTFRCDPISEHNRLYWYRQTLGQGPEFLTYFQNEAQLEKSRLLSDRFSAERPKGSFSTLEIQRTEQGDSAMYLCASSLGGLEYNEQFFGPGTRLTVL.

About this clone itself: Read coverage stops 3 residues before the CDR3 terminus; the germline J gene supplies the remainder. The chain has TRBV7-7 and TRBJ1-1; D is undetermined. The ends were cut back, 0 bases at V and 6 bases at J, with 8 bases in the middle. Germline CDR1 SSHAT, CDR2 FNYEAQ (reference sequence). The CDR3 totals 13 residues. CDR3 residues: CASSLASGAEAFF. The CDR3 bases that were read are TGTGCCAGCAGCTTAGCGAGCGGAGCTGAA.

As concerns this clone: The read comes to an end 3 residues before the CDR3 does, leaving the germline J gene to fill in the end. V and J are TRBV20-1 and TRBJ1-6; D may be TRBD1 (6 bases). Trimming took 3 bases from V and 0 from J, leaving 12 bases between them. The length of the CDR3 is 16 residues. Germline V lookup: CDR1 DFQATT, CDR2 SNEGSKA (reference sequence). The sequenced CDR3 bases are TGCAGTGCTAGTCAGGACAGAACCTCCTATAATTCACCC. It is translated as CSASQDRTSYNSP. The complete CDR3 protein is CSASQDRTSYNSPLHF.

The CDR3 sequence: CASSLRGQSNEKLFF. The CDR3 bases that were read are TGTGCCAGCAGTCTGAGGGGGCAATCTAATGAAAAA. This chain joins TRBV2 and TRBJ1-4; 7 bases are shared with TRBD1. The CDR3 end falls 3 residues outside the read, so it is completed with the germline J gene. V shed 5 bases and J 3 bases; nucleotides not matched to a gene: 6. CDR1 and CDR2 from the germline V gene are SNHLY and FYNNEI. The CDR3 runs 15 residues.

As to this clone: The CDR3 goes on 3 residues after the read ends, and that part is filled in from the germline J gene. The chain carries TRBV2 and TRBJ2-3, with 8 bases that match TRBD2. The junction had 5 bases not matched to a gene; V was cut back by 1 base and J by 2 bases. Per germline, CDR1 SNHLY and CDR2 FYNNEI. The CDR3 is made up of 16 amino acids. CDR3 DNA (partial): TGTGCCAGCAGTGAAGGTAGCGGGGCCAACACAGATACG. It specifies CASSEGSGANTDT. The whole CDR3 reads CASSEGSGANTDTQYF.

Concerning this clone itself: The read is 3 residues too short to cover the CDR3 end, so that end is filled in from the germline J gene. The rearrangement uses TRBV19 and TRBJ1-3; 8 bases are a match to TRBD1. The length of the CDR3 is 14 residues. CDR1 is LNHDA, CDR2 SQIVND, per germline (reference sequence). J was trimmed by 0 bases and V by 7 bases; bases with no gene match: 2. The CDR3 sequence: CASTGGTSGNTIYF. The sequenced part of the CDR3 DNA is TGTGCCAGTACAGGGGGCACCTCTGGAAACACC.

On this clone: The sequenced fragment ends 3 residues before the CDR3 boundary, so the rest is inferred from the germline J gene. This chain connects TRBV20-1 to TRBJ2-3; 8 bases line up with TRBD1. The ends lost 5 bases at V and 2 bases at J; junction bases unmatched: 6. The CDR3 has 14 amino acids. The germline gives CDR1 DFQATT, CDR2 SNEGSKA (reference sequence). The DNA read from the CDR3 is TGCAGTGCTTCCGGGACAGGCCCCACAGATACG. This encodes CSASGTGPTDT. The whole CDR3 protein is CSASGTGPTDTQYF.

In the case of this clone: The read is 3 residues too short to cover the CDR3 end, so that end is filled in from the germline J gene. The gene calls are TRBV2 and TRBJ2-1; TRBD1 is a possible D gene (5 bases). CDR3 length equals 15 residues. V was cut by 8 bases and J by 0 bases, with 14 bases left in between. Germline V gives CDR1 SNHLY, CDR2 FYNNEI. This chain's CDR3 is CASVGLLSSYNEQFF. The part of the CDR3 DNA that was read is TGTGCCAGCGTGGGGCTGCTGAGCTCCTACAATGAG.

The DNA read from the CDR3 is TGTGCCAGCAGGCCCAGGGTAAGGAACGAG. Its protein product is CASRPRVRNE. The whole CDR3 protein reads CASRPRVRNEQYF. V is TRBV2 and J is TRBJ2-7, with D maybe TRBD1 (5 bases). The CDR3 end is not reached by the read, which stops 3 residues before it; the germline J gene fills it in. Germline V gene sequence: CDR1 SNHLY, CDR2 FYNNEI. V was clipped by 6 bases and J by 5 bases, with 14 bases between them. The CDR3 is 13 amino acids.

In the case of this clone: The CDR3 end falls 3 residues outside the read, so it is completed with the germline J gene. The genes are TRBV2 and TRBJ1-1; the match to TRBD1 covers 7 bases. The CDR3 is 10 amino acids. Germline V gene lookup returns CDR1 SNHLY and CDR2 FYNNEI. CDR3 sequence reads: CASYFRGAFF. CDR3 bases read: TGTGCCAGTTACTTCAGGGGG.

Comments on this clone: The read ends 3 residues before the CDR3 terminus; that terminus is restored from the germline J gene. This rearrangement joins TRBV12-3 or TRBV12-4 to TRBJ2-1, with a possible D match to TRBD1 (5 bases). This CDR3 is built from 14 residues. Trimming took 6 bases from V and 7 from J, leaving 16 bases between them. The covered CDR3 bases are TGTGCCAGCAGCCTCCCCCAGGGATCTAATGAG. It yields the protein CASSLPQGSNE. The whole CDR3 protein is CASSLPQGSNEQFF.

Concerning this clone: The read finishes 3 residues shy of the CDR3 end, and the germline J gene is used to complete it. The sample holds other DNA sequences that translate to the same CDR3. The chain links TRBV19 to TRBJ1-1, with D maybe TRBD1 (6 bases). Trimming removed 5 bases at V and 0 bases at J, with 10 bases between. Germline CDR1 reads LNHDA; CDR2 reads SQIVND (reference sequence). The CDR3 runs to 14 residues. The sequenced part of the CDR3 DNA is TGTGCCAGTAGTCCGGACAGTATGAACACTGAA. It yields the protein CASSPDSMNTE. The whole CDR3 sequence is CASSPDSMNTEAFF.

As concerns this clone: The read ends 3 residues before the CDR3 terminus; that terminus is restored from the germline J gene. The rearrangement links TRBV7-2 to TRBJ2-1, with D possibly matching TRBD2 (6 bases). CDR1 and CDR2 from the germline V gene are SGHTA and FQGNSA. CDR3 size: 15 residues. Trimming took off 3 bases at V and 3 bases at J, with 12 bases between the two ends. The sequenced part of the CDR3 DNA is TGTGCCAGCAGCTTCTCTAGCGCGAACTACAATGAG. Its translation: CASSFSSANYNE. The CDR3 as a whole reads CASSFSSANYNEQFF. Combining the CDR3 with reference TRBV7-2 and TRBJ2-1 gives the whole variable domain GAGVSQSPSNKVTEKGKDVELRCDPISGHTALYWYRQSLGQGLEFLIYFQGNSAPDKSGLPSDRFSAERTGGSVSTLTIQRTQQEDSAVYLCASSFSSANYNEQFFGPGTRLTVL.

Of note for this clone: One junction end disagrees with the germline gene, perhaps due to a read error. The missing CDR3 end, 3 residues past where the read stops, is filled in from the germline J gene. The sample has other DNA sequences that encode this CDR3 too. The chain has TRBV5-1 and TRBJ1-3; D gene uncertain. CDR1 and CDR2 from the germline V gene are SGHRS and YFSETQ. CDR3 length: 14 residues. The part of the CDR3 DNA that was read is TGCGCCAGCAGCTTGGACTACTCTGGAAACACT. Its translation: CASSLDYSGNT. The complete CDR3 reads CASSLDYSGNTIYF.

Incomplete CDR3 DNA: TGTGCCAGCAGTTTGCCGGGACAGGTGAACAATGAG. The encoded protein is CASSLPGQVNNE. The entire CDR3 is CASSLPGQVNNEQFF. The chain carries TRBV2 and TRBJ2-1; the match to TRBD1 covers 8 bases. The read comes to an end 3 residues before the CDR3 does, leaving the germline J gene to fill in the end. V was pared by 5 bases and J by 5 bases, with 8 bases of the junction left unmatched. The CDR3 loop spans 15 amino acids. Germline values: CDR1 SNHLY, CDR2 FYNNEI.

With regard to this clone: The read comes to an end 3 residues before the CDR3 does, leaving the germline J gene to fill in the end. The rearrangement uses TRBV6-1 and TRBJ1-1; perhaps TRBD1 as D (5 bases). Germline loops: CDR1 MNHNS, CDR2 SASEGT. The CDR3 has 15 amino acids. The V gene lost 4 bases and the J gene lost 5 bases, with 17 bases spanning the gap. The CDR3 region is CASSGAQGVGTEAFF. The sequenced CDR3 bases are TGTGCCAGCAGTGGAGCGCAGGGAGTGGGGACTGAA.

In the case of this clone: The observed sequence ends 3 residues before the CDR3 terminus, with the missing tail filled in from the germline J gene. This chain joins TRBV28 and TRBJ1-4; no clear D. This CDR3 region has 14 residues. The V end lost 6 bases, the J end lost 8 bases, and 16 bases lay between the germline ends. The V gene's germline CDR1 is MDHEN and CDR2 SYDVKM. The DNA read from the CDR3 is TGTGCCAGCAGCTACTGGGCGTTGGAGGAAAAA. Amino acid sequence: CASSYWALEEK. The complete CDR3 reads CASSYWALEEKLFF.

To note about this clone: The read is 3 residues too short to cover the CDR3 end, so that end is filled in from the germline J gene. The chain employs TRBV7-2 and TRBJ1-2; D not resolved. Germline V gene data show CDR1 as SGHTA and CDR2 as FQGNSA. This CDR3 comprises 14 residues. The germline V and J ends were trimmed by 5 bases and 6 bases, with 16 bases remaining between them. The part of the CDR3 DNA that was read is TGTGCCAGCAGCGTCGTAGAGGGCTCGGATGGC. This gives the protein CASSVVEGSDG. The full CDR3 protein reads CASSVVEGSDGYTF.

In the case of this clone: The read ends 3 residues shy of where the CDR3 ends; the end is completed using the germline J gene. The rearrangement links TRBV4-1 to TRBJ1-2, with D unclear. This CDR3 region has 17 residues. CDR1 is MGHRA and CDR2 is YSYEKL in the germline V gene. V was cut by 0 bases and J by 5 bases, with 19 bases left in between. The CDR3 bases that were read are TGCGCCAGCAGCCAAGATAGCCTGCAGGACTCAACTTATGGC. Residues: CASSQDSLQDSTYG. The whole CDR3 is CASSQDSLQDSTYGYTF.

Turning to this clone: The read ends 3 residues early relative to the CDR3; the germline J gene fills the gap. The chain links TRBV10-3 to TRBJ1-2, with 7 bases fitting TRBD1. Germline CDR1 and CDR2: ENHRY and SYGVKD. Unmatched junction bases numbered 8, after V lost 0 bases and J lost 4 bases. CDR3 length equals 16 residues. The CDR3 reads CAISESQTGVFYGYTF. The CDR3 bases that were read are TGTGCCATCAGTGAGTCGCAAACAGGGGTTTTCTATGGC.